The clone carrying this T cell receptor (beta chain) showed up just a few times. As yet, its antigen is unknown. Germline assignment: CDR1 SQVTM and CDR2 ANQGSEA. The CDR3 has 13 amino acids. A universal primer binding site was introduced by template switching. The final cDNA contained unique molecular identifiers. TCRdb independently ran MiXCR on the 5' RACE reads; one entry per CDR3 protein. The repertoire consists of some 500,000 distinct CDR3 sequences, with approximately 14% occurring once and the leading ten covering approximately 0.98%. This entry belongs to a study of identical twins. Study outcomes and limitations: Out-of-frame alpha sequences shared by twins were enriched for low generation probability. For cord blood, abundant beta clonotypes had fewer insertions, unlike memory repertoires, which showed none.

These data were also filed under a second study, of yellow fever vaccine responses in identical twins. That investigation notes: Twins reportedly showed a vaccine T cell response that seemed partly convergent and partly personalized.

Sequenced material: CD4+ T cells sorted from blood. The TCR was taken from a woman aged 18-29 years in good health. The genes are TRBV29-1 and TRBJ2-4, with D perhaps TRBD2 (6 bases). CDR3: CSGFRGAKNIQYF. CDR3 DNA sequence: TGCAGTGGTTTCCGGGGGGCCAAAAACATTCAGTACTTC.